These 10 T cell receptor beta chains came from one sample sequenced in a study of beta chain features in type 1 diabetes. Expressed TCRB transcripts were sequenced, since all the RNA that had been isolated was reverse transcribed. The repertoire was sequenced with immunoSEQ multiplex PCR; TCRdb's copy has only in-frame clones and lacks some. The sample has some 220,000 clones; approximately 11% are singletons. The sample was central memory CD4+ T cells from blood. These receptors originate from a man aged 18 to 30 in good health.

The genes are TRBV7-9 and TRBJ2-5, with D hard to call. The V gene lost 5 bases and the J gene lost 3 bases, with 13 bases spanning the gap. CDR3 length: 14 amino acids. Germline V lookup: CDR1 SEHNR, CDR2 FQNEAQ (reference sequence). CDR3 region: CASSRPNEKETQYF. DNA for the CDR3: TGTGCCAGCAGCCGGCCAAATGAAAAAGAGACCCAGTACTTC.

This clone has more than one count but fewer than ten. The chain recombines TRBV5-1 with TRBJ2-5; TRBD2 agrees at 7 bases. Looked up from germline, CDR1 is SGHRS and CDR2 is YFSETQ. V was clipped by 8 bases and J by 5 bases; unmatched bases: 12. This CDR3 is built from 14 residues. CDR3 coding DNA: TGCGCCAGTTCGGATCCTCAGGGAGGGGAGACCCAGTACTTC. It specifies CASSDPQGGETQYF.

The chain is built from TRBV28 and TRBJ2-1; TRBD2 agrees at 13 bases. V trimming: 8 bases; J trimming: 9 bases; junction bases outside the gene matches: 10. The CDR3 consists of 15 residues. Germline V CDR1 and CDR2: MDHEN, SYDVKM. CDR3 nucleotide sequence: TGTGCCAGCCAGGTTCAACTAGCGGGAGGGGGTGAGCAGTTCTTC. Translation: CASQVQLAGGGEQFF.

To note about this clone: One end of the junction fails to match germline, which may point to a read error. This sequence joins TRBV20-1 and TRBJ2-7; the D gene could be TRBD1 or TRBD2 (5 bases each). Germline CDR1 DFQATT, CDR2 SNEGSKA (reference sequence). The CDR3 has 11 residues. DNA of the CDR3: TGCAGTGCTCGTCGGGGCGGAGAAGGGTCCTTC. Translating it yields CSARRGGEGSF.

The CDR3 sequence: CASSSLGSQARPYEQYF. The CDR3 coding sequence is TGTGCCAGCAGCTCCTTAGGATCGCAGGCGAGACCTTACGAGCAGTACTTC. The J gene is TRBJ2-7, the V gene TRBV7-2; D is uncertain. Trimming left V 4 bases short and J 4 bases short, with 23 bases between. Germline V gene data show CDR1 as SGHTA and CDR2 as FQGNSA. This CDR3 spans 17 amino acids.

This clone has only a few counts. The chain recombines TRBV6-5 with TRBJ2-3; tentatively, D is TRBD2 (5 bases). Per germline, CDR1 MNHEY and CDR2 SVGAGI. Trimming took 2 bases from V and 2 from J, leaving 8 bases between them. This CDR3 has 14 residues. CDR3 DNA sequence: TGTGCCAGCAGTTACAGGGAGACCACAGATACGCAGTATTTT. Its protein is CASSYRETTDTQYF.

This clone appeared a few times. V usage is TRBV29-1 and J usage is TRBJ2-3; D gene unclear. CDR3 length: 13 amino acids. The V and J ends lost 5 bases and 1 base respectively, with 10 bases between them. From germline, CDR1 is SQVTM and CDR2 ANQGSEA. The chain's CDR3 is CSVLPLRTDTQYF. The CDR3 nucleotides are TGCAGCGTTCTCCCCCTACGCACAGATACGCAGTATTTT.

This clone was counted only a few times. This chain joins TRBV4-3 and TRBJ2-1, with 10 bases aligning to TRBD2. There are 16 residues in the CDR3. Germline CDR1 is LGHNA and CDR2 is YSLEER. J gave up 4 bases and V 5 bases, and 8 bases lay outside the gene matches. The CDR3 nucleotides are TGCGCCAGCAGCTCCCGGACTAGCGGAGTTTACAATGAGCAGTTCTTC. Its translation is CASSSRTSGVYNEQFF.

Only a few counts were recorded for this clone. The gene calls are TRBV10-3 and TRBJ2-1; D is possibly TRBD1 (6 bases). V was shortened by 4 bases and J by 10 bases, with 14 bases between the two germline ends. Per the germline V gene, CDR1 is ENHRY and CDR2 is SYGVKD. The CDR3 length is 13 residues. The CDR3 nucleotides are TGTGCCATCAGTGCCGAGCCCGGGACAGAGCAGTTCTTC. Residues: CAISAEPGTEQFF.

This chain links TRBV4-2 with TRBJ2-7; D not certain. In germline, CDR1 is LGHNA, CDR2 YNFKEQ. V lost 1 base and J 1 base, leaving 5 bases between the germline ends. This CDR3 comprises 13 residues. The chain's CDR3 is CASSQVLSYEQYF. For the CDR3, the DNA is TGTGCCAGCAGCCAAGTCCTATCCTACGAGCAGTACTTC.